These T cell receptor beta chains were read from a single sample in a study of blood T cell repertoires in COVID-19. The assay was immunoSEQ multiplex PCR, and TCRdb's table has in-frame clones only and misses some. The sample has approximately 240,000 clones, around four fifths seen once. The material sequenced was peripheral blood. The receptors derive from an older woman with active or convalescent COVID-19. Each CDR3 is given with its conserved first and last residue. The order of the fields is D gene, J gene, V gene, clone size, CDR3 protein, CDR3 DNA. The D gene is left open where the match is weak. Not all rows give a size; the values are once, few, many and, for expanded clones, a class.

d_gene: NA; j_gene: TRBJ1-2; v_gene: TRBV28; abundance: few; CDR3aa: CASRTSGERNGYTF; CDR3nt: TGTGCCAGCAGAACCTCGGGGGAAAGGAATGGCTACACCTTC
d_gene: TRBD1; j_gene: TRBJ2-7; v_gene: TRBV30; abundance: once; CDR3aa: CAWRSEQGAEYEQYF; CDR3nt: TGTGCCTGGAGAAGCGAACAGGGGGCGGAATACGAGCAGTACTTC
d_gene: NA; j_gene: TRBJ2-1; v_gene: TRBV7-9; abundance: NA; CDR3aa: CASSLISNEQFF; CDR3nt: TGTGCCAGCAGCTTAATCTCGAATGAGCAGTTCTTC
d_gene: NA; j_gene: TRBJ2-1; v_gene: TRBV7-9; abundance: NA; CDR3aa: CASSRGDIEQFF; CDR3nt: TGTGCCAGCAGCAGGGGCGATATTGAGCAGTTCTTC
d_gene: TRBD2; j_gene: TRBJ2-2; v_gene: TRBV4-2; abundance: once; CDR3aa: CASSQPSGANTGELFF; CDR3nt: TGTGCCAGCAGCCAACCTAGCGGGGCGAACACCGGGGAGCTGTTTTTT
d_gene: TRBD1; j_gene: TRBJ2-7; v_gene: TRBV25-1; abundance: NA; CDR3aa: CASSYRGTVFSEQYF; CDR3nt: TGTGCCAGCAGTTACAGGGGCACGGTTTTTAGCGAGCAGTACTTC
d_gene: NA; j_gene: TRBJ1-1; v_gene: TRBV21-1; abundance: NA; CDR3aa: CASSRRVRGTEAFF; CDR3nt: TGTGCCAGCAGCCGCAGGGTCAGGGGAACTGAAGCTTTCTTT
d_gene: NA; j_gene: TRBJ2-7; v_gene: TRBV7-2; abundance: NA; CDR3aa: CASTKAGGSYEQYF; CDR3nt: TGTGCCAGCACCAAAGCGGGCGGATCCTACGAGCAGTACTTC
d_gene: NA; j_gene: TRBJ1-5; v_gene: TRBV19; abundance: NA; CDR3aa: CASSASRDQPQHF; CDR3nt: TGTGCCAGTAGTGCGTCCCGAGATCAGCCCCAGCATTTT
d_gene: NA; j_gene: TRBJ1-6; v_gene: TRBV11-3; abundance: NA; CDR3aa: CASSLDPYSPLHF; CDR3nt: TGTGCCAGCAGCTTAGATCCTTATTCACCCCTCCACTTT
d_gene: NA; j_gene: TRBJ2-4; v_gene: TRBV6-2/TRBV6-3; abundance: NA; CDR3aa: CASSFRGLAKNIQYF; CDR3nt: TGTGCCAGCAGTTTTAGAGGCTTAGCCAAAAACATTCAGTACTTC
d_gene: TRBD2; j_gene: TRBJ2-1; v_gene: TRBV4-2; abundance: NA; CDR3aa: CASSAQIQREGTYNEQFF; CDR3nt: TGTGCCAGCAGCGCTCAAATCCAGCGGGAGGGTACCTACAATGAGCAGTTCTTC
d_gene: NA; j_gene: TRBJ1-1; v_gene: TRBV7-2; abundance: few; CDR3aa: CASRDNGAGGTEAFF; CDR3nt: TGTGCCAGCAGGGACAACGGAGCGGGTGGGACTGAAGCTTTCTTT
d_gene: TRBD1; j_gene: TRBJ1-2; v_gene: TRBV7-9; abundance: NA; CDR3aa: CASSPGTGYYYGYTF; CDR3nt: TGTGCCAGCAGCCCCGGGACAGGGTACTACTATGGCTACACCTTC
d_gene: TRBD1; j_gene: TRBJ1-1; v_gene: TRBV5-5; abundance: NA; CDR3aa: CASTPIWDRRLNTEAFF; CDR3nt: TGTGCCAGTACCCCTATCTGGGACAGGAGGTTGAACACTGAAGCTTTCTTT
d_gene: TRBD1; j_gene: TRBJ1-2; v_gene: TRBV19; abundance: few; CDR3aa: CASTDAGTGAWGYTF; CDR3nt: TGTGCCAGTACCGACGCCGGGACAGGGGCATGGGGCTACACCTTC
d_gene: TRBD2; j_gene: TRBJ2-5; v_gene: TRBV5-1; abundance: NA; CDR3aa: CASLRGLAGGLETQYF; CDR3nt: TGCGCCAGCCTCAGGGGACTAGCGGGGGGTTTGGAGACCCAGTACTTC
d_gene: NA; j_gene: TRBJ2-1; v_gene: TRBV12-3/TRBV12-4; abundance: NA; CDR3aa: CASSLERNEQFF; CDR3nt: TGTGCCAGCAGTTTAGAGCGGAATGAGCAGTTCTTC
d_gene: TRBD1; j_gene: TRBJ2-2; v_gene: TRBV6-2/TRBV6-3; abundance: NA; CDR3aa: CASSYHPDRDRANTGELFF; CDR3nt: TGTGCCAGCAGTTACCACCCCGACCGGGACAGGGCGAACACCGGGGAGCTGTTTTTT
d_gene: NA; j_gene: TRBJ2-1; v_gene: TRBV15; abundance: NA; CDR3aa: CATSRDLGTSNEQFF; CDR3nt: TGTGCCACCAGCAGAGATTTAGGGACATCCAATGAGCAGTTCTTC
d_gene: NA; j_gene: TRBJ2-3; v_gene: TRBV11-1; abundance: NA; CDR3aa: CASSPDRGTDTQYF; CDR3nt: TGTGCCAGCAGCCCGGACAGAGGCACAGATACGCAGTATTTT
d_gene: TRBD1; j_gene: TRBJ2-3; v_gene: TRBV28; abundance: NA; CDR3aa: CASSLPRTGAPDTQYF; CDR3nt: TGTGCCAGCAGTTTGCCTCGGACAGGGGCGCCAGATACGCAGTATTTT
d_gene: TRBD2; j_gene: TRBJ2-2; v_gene: TRBV28; abundance: NA; CDR3aa: CASSGTRVGELFF; CDR3nt: TGTGCCAGCAGCGGGACTAGAGTCGGGGAGCTGTTTTTT
d_gene: TRBD1; j_gene: TRBJ2-3; v_gene: TRBV2; abundance: NA; CDR3aa: CASRVGTATDTQYF; CDR3nt: TGTGCCAGCAGGGTAGGGACAGCCACAGATACGCAGTATTTT
d_gene: NA; j_gene: TRBJ2-1; v_gene: TRBV9; abundance: once; CDR3aa: CASSVGGQYYNEQFF; CDR3nt: TGTGCCAGCAGCGTAGGTGGCCAGTACTACAATGAGCAGTTCTTC
d_gene: NA; j_gene: TRBJ1-4; v_gene: TRBV9; abundance: NA; CDR3aa: CASSVAPGSNEKLFF; CDR3nt: TGTGCCAGCAGCGTAGCTCCAGGTAGTAATGAAAAACTGTTTTTT
d_gene: NA; j_gene: TRBJ2-1; v_gene: TRBV3-1/TRBV3-2; abundance: NA; CDR3aa: CASSLRELSYNEQFF; CDR3nt: TGTGCCAGCAGCCTCCGGGAACTCTCCTACAATGAGCAGTTCTTC
d_gene: TRBD2; j_gene: TRBJ2-3; v_gene: TRBV4-2; abundance: NA; CDR3aa: CASSQDGGVSGRSDTQYF; CDR3nt: TGTGCCAGCAGCCAAGATGGGGGGGTATCAGGGAGGTCAGATACGCAGTATTTT
d_gene: TRBD1; j_gene: TRBJ1-6; v_gene: TRBV7-8; abundance: once; CDR3aa: CASSYRDSNSPLHF; CDR3nt: TGTGCCAGCAGTTACCGGGACAGCAATTCACCCCTCCACTTT
d_gene: TRBD1; j_gene: TRBJ2-7; v_gene: TRBV7-9; abundance: few; CDR3aa: CASSPAQGASYEQYF; CDR3nt: TGTGCCAGCAGCCCCGCACAGGGGGCTTCCTACGAGCAGTACTTC
d_gene: NA; j_gene: TRBJ2-1; v_gene: TRBV10-3; abundance: NA; CDR3aa: CAISEEQAGFGNEQFF; CDR3nt: TGTGCCATCAGTGAGGAACAGGCTGGATTTGGCAATGAGCAGTTCTTC
d_gene: NA; j_gene: TRBJ2-5; v_gene: TRBV27; abundance: NA; CDR3aa: CASSLNRRQETQYF; CDR3nt: TGTGCCAGCAGTTTGAACAGGCGACAAGAGACCCAGTACTTC
d_gene: NA; j_gene: TRBJ1-2; v_gene: TRBV12-2; abundance: NA; CDR3aa: CASRLARVSEANYGYTF; CDR3nt: TGTGCAAGTCGCTTAGCGCGGGTCAGTGAAGCTAACTATGGCTACACCTTC
d_gene: NA; j_gene: TRBJ2-2; v_gene: TRBV3-1/TRBV3-2; abundance: few; CDR3aa: CASSQGGRRTGELFF; CDR3nt: TGTGCCAGCAGCCAAGGAGGGAGGCGAACCGGGGAGCTGTTTTTT
d_gene: TRBD1; j_gene: TRBJ2-1; v_gene: TRBV18; abundance: NA; CDR3aa: CASSPGQGIAYNEQFF; CDR3nt: TGTGCCAGCTCACCAGGACAGGGTATAGCGTACAATGAGCAGTTCTTC
d_gene: TRBD1; j_gene: TRBJ2-7; v_gene: TRBV6-5; abundance: NA; CDR3aa: CASSRDSYEQYF; CDR3nt: TGTGCCAGCAGCCGGGACAGCTACGAGCAGTACTTC